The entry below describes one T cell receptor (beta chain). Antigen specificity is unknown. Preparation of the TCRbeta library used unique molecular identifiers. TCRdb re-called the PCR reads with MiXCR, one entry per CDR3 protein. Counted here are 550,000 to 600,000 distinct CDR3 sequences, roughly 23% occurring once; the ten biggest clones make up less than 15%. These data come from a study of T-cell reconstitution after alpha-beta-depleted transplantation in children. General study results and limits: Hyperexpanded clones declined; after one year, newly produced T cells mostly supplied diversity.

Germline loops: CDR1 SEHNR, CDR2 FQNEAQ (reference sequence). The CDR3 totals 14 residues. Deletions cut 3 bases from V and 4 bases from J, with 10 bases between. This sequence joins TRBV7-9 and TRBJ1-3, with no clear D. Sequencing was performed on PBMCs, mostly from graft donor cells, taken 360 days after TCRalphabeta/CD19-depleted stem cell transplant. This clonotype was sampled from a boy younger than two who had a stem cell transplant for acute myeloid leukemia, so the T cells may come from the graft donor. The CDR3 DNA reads TGTGCCAGCAGCTTGAGGACGTCGGGAAACACCATATATTTT. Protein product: CASSLRTSGNTIYF.